What follows is one TCR beta chain and its context. What antigen it recognizes has not been identified. The record has no base qualities; no much larger clone is one base away. Separate from the approximately 700-subject first cohort, the validation cohort of roughly 120 subjects was the group to which the donors belonged. This specimen comes from a study of cytomegalovirus exposure and HLA in healthy donors (dated by TCRdb to 2016 to 2017). For context, the study as a whole: According to a later analysis, the 100 to 150 validation repertoires were produced on the same platform as the 666 repertoires of the first cohort. The study aimed to test whether cataloging public T cell receptors could reveal signatures of past pathogen exposure. Along with the approximately 650-subject first cohort, a separate validation cohort of 120 different subjects was used. To predict cytomegalovirus infection status, the study brought together high-throughput TCR immunosequencing, statistical association of individual TCRs with disease status, and machine learning. General findings and caveats noted by the study authors: A few of the identified cytomegalovirus-associated TCR beta chains were confirmed in vitro to be specific for cytomegalovirus antigens. The classifier was reported to diagnose cytomegalovirus status with high specificity and sensitivity in both the original cohort and the validation cohort. According to the authors, the approach could potentially be generalized to other disease states and immunological phenotypes. A total of fewer than 200 TCR beta chains were listed by the study as associated with cytomegalovirus. All 120 or so repertoires were used to score co-occurrence in the validation cohort in a later analysis, because that analysis had no HLA typing for the cohort. Most TCR sequences were observed very rarely across donors, whereas some public TCRs were present in many individuals. Subsequent analysis determined that TCRs grouped into clusters in the first cohort also showed a tendency toward co-occurrence across the approximately 120 validation repertoires, and roughly 95% of cluster scores exceeded 0.

The library was produced with the immunoSEQ multiplex PCR assay. As for how the authors treated the data: To diagnose cytomegalovirus status from the catalog of TCR beta chain sequences, a statistical classification framework was built. Imported from immuneACCESS, the table was reduced by TCRdb to in-frame sequences with V and J called. These copies leave out some clones; in studies compared against another copy, an unresolved V gene accounts for under half, and the cause of the remainder is not known. V, J and clone size reflect that table, while D and trimming were determined from the DNA. The sample table contains some 250,000 clones; only one count was recorded for around 90% of them. More than 0.35% of the sample is taken by the ten largest. Counted from cysteine to phenylalanine, this CDR3 has 14 amino acids. Just CDR3 DNA is preserved here, 42 bases in frame from base 1. The junction shows trimming of 3 bases on V and 0 bases on J, plus 9 bases between the germline ends. The germline V gene yields SGHRS for CDR1 and YFSETQ for CDR2.

The specimen was PBMCs. This chain joins TRBV5-1 to TRBJ1-2; the best D guess is TRBD1, with 6 bases matching. This sequence was found in a woman aged 18-30 years in good health and CMV-seronegative. The CDR3 corresponds to CASSWTEANYGYTF. The bases are TGCGCCAGCAGCTGGACAGAAGCTAACTATGGCTACACCTTC.